The sequence of this T cell receptor (beta chain) was determined in a study of blood T cell repertoires in COVID-19. The cohort comprised adults aged roughly 18 to 95 years residing in approximately 25 US areas. Germline V CDR1 and CDR2: MNHEY, SMNVEV (reference sequence). After removal of 6 bases from V and 6 bases from J, the junction contained 6 bases not matched to a gene. The CDR3 has 15 amino acids. Profiling relied on immunoSEQ multiplex PCR, and the TCRdb table lists in-frame clones only, not all of them. The table has about 440,000 clones, 80% to 95% seen once. The TCR comes from a man aged 18 to 30 who had recovered from COVID-19. The sample consisted of PBMCs or T cells enriched from blood (not recorded which). The rearrangement links TRBV27 to TRBJ1-5, with 12 positions matching TRBD1. In DNA form, the CDR3 reads TGTGCCAGCAGCCTCGGGACAGGGGGCACTCAGCCCCAGCATTTT. Protein: CASSLGTGGTQPQHF.